This T cell receptor (beta chain) was identified during a study of T cell responses to AZD1222 COVID-19 vaccine. Regarding the study as a whole: Among those given AZD1222, only 5 to 7 were seropositive at baseline. Breadth and depth of Spike-specific TCRs rose after two AZD1222 doses.

This clone is a singleton in its sample. What it binds is unknown. J gave up 7 bases and V 4 bases, and 8 bases lay outside the gene matches. The CDR3 has 15 amino acids. CDR1 SNHLY and CDR2 FYNNEI come from the germline V gene. Assay: immunoSEQ multiplex PCR; the TCRdb copy retains only in-frame clones and omits some. The repertoire holds 85,000 to 100,000 clones, with about 88% as singletons. This specimen was peripheral blood, taken on day 0 of AZD1222 vaccination. This clonotype was obtained from an adult in good health. The chain recombines TRBV2 with TRBJ2-3, with 10 bases that match TRBD2. CDR3 protein: CASSVSSGGVNTQYF. As DNA, the CDR3 is TGTGCCAGCAGTGTTTCGAGCGGGGGGGTTAATACGCAGTATTTT.